A selection of T cell receptor beta chains follows, all from one sample in a study of blood T cell repertoires in COVID-19. Sequencing used immunoSEQ multiplex PCR; TCRdb keeps in-frame clones, though not all of them. Seen here are about 150,000 clones, about 89% observed once, and the top ten hold around 0.55%. The sample was peripheral blood. These receptors all stem from a man between 50 and 59 years old with acute or convalescent COVID-19. CDR3s include the opening cysteine and the closing phenylalanine or tryptophan. Fields, in order: clone size, J gene, V gene, D gene, CDR3 DNA, CDR3 protein. D genes are given only for firm matches. Rows give clone size only sometimes, using once, few, many, or a class for an expanded clone.

NA | TRBJ2-5 | TRBV9 | TRBD1 | TGTGCCAGCAGCGTTGGGACAGACGGTCAAGAGACCCAGTACTTC | CASSVGTDGQETQYF
NA | TRBJ2-1 | TRBV7-2 | NA | TGTGCCAGCAGCTTAGGGAGGGCGTCCTACAATGAGCAGTTCTTC | CASSLGRASYNEQFF
NA | TRBJ2-3 | TRBV28 | TRBD2 | TGTGCCAGCAGTTCCCCTAGCGGGTGGCCAGATACGCAGTATTTT | CASSSPSGWPDTQYF
NA | TRBJ2-1 | TRBV6-2/TRBV6-3 | TRBD2 | TGTGCCAGCAGTTACTCTCGAAGGACTAGCGGGACGTACAATGAGCAGTTCTTC | CASSYSRRTSGTYNEQFF
NA | TRBJ1-4 | TRBV15 | NA | TGTGCCACCAGCATACGACCGGGGGAAAAACTGTTTTTT | CATSIRPGEKLFF
NA | TRBJ2-1 | TRBV7-9 | NA | TGTGCCAGCAGCTTAGGTGCGGGCAATGAGCAGTTCTTC | CASSLGAGNEQFF
NA | TRBJ2-1 | TRBV5-1 | NA | TGCGCCAGCAGCTCCGGCGGGGTTGGCAATGAGCAGTTCTTC | CASSSGGVGNEQFF
few | TRBJ2-3 | TRBV2 | NA | TGTGCCAGCAGTGAGCCCAGGGGAGATACGCAGTATTTT | CASSEPRGDTQYF
NA | TRBJ2-2 | TRBV11-2 | NA | TGTGCCAGCAGCTCAGGTCCCGCGAACACCGGGGAGCTGTTTTTT | CASSSGPANTGELFF
NA | TRBJ1-3 | TRBV28 | TRBD1 | TGTGCCAGCAGACTAACCGGGACAGGGTACGGAAACACCATATATTTT | CASRLTGTGYGNTIYF
once | TRBJ2-3 | TRBV3-1/TRBV3-2 | TRBD2 | TGTGCCAGCAGCCAAGATGGGCGGGGGTTCGGGAATACGCAGTATTTT | CASSQDGRGFGNTQYF
few | TRBJ2-3 | TRBV29-1 | TRBD2 | TGCAGCGTTATGTCTTCCGGCGGGGGACTAGCGGGAGTGAGGGCCCAGAGTACGCAGTATTTT | CSVMSSGGGLAGVRAQSTQYF